The next 5 T cell receptor beta chains were all read from a single sample in a study of T-cell memory formation after mild COVID-19. One entry per CDR3 protein results from TCRdb running MiXCR on the 5' RACE reads. This sample has about 200,000 distinct CDR3 sequences, with more than 15% found just once. Sequenced sample: PBMCs or a T cell subset sorted from them (not recorded which). These receptor sequences come from an adult woman who had mild COVID-19 (a few samples of this study predate the infection). Cell type and time point are not known.

This clonotype has only a few counts. The chain joins TRBV4-1 to TRBJ2-3; D uncertain. V was pared by 3 bases and J by 3 bases, with 7 bases between. Germline V gene lookup returns CDR1 MGHRA and CDR2 YSYEKL. The CDR3 contains 13 residues. CDR3 residues: CASSQLETDTQYF. In nucleotides, the CDR3 is TGCGCCAGCAGCCAGCTAGAGACAGATACGCAGTATTTT.

The V and J genes are TRBV12-3 or TRBV12-4 and TRBJ1-1; D is possibly TRBD1 (6 bases). The CDR3 loop spans 16 amino acids. The V end lost 6 bases, the J end lost 0 bases, and 17 bases lay between the germline ends. DNA for the CDR3: TGTGCCAGCAGCCCTGCTTTGGGGGCTTTGAACACTGAAGCTTTCTTT. It translates to CASSPALGALNTEAFF.

V and J are TRBV7-2 and TRBJ2-7, with 14 nucleotides matching TRBD2. Per germline, CDR1 SGHTA and CDR2 FQGNSA. With 1 base clipped from V and 6 bases from J, the junction kept 2 bases outside the gene matches. CDR3 length: 15 amino acids. CDR3 residues: CASSLGGLAGVEQYF. Here the CDR3 DNA reads TGTGCCAGCAGCTTAGGGGGACTAGCGGGAGTCGAGCAGTACTTC.

This clonotype has more than one count but fewer than ten. The chain links TRBV4-2 to TRBJ1-6; D possibly corresponds to TRBD1 (5 bases). In germline, CDR1 is LGHNA, CDR2 YNFKEQ. The CDR3 runs 18 residues. V gave up 0 bases and J gave up 0 bases, with 12 bases separating them. CDR3: CASSQERGVGSYNSPLHF. For the CDR3, the DNA is TGTGCCAGCAGCCAAGAGAGAGGGGTGGGCTCCTATAATTCACCCCTCCACTTT.

The chain links TRBV11-2 to TRBJ2-3; no reliable D call. CDR1 and CDR2 (germline): SGHAT, FQNNGV. The CDR3 extends over 12 amino acids. The ends were cut back, 4 bases at V and 4 bases at J, with 6 bases in the middle. CDR3 coding DNA: TGTGCCAGCAGCTCCGTGCCAGATACGCAGTATTTT. Translation gives CASSSVPDTQYF. The full variable domain, its missing parts supplied by reference TRBV11-2 and TRBJ2-3, is EAGVAQSPRYKIIEKRQSVAFWCNPISGHATLYWYQQILGQGPKLLIQFQNNGVVDDSQLPKDRFSAERLKGVDSTLKIQPAKLEDSAVYLCASSSVPDTQYFGPGTRLTVL.